This T cell receptor (beta chain) stems from a study of shared clonotypes between healthy human individuals. Sequencing used immunoSEQ multiplex PCR; TCRdb keeps in-frame clones, though not all of them. This sample has approximately 720,000 clones, with about 90% found just once. Germline V lookup: CDR1 ENHRY, CDR2 SYGVKD. Trimming pared 0 bases from V and 5 bases from J, leaving 5 bases between. CDR3 size: 13 residues. CD8 cells regarded as naive lacked CD45RO, were positively chosen for CCR7, and omitted terminally differentiated effector memory CD45RA+ cells. The chain recombines TRBV10-3 with TRBJ2-1; D remains ambiguous. The clonotype originates from a young man in good health. The sequenced material came from naive CD8+ T cells sorted from blood. The CDR3 DNA sequence: TGTGCCATCAGTGAGTCGAGAAACAATGAGCAGTTCTTC. Its protein product is CAISESRNNEQFF.